This TCR beta chain comes out of a study of cytomegalovirus exposure and HLA in healthy donors. Study results and caveats: With DRB1 most and HLA-C fewest, TCR association rates differed between HLA loci in a later analysis. Sequencing probably produced one cluster of sequence variants that were highly shared.

The CDR3 is 18 amino acids. The germline gives CDR1 MDHEN, CDR2 SYDVKM. V was trimmed by 2 bases and J by 5 bases, leaving 24 bases between them. On this clone itself: Its antigen is currently unknown.

The PCR made use of 60 Vbeta and 13 Jbeta primers. Produced via immunoSEQ multiplex PCR; TCRdb's table is partial and in-frame only. This sample has around 120,000 clones, with around three quarters found just once. Material for sequencing was PBMCs. The J gene is TRBJ1-2, the V gene TRBV28; no reliable D call. The sequence derives from a woman in her thirties in good health and CMV-seropositive. In DNA, the CDR3 is TGTGCCAGCAGTTTAAAGGTTATTGGGGAGGGAAAATTGTATGGCTACACCTTC. Its protein is CASSLKVIGEGKLYGYTF.